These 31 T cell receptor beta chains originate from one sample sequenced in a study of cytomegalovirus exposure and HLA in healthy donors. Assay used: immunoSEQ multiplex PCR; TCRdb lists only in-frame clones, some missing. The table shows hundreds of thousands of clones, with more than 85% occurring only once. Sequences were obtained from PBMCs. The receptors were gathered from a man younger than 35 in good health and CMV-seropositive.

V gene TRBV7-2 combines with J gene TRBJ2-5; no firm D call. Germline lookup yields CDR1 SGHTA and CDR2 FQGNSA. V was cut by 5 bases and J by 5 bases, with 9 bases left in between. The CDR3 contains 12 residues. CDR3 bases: TGTGCCAGCAGCGTTCTGTGGGAGACCCAGTACTTC. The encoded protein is CASSVLWETQYF.

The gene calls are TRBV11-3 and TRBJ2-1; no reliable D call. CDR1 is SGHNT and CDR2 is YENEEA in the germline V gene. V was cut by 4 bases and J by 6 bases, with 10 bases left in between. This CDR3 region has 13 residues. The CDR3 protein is CASSYSNPNEQFF. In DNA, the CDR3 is TGTGCCAGCAGCTACTCTAACCCCAATGAGCAGTTCTTC.

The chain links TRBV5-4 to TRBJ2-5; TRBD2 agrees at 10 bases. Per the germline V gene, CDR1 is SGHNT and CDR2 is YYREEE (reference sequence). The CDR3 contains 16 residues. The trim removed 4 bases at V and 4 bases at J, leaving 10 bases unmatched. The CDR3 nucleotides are TGTGCCAGCAGCCCCCAGGCTAGCGGGAGTGGAGAGACCCAGTACTTC. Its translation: CASSPQASGSGETQYF. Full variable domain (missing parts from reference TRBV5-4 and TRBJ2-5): ETGVTQSPTHLIKTRGQQVTLRCSSQSGHNTVSWYQQALGQGPQFIFQYYREEENGRGNFPPRFSGLQFPNYSSELNVNALELDDSALYLCASSPQASGSGETQYFGPGTRLLVL.

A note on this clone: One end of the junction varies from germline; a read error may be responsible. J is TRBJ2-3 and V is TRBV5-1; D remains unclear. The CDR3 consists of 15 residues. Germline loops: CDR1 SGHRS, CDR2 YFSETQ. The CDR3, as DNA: TGCGCCAGCACCTTGCGTGGCGGATTCACAGATACGCAGTATTTT. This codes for CASTLRGGFTDTQYF.

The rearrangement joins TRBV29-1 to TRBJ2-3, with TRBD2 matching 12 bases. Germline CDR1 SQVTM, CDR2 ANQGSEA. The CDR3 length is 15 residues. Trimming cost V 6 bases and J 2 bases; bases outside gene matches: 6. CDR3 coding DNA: TGCAGCGTGGGAGGACTAGCGGGGTACACAGATACGCAGTATTTT. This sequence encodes CSVGGLAGYTDTQYF.

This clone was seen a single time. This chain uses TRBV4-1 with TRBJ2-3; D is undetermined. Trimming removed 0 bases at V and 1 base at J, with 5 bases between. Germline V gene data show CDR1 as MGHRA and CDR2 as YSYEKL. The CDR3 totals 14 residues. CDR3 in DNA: TGCGCCAGCAGCCAAGATCCGGGCACAGATACGCAGTATTTT. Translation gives CASSQDPGTDTQYF.

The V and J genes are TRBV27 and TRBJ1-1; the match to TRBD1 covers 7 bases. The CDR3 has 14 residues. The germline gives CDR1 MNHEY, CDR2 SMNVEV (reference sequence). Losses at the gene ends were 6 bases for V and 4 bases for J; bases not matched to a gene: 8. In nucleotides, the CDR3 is TGTGCCAGCAGAGCCCGACAGGGCTTCACTGAAGCTTTCTTT. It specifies CASRARQGFTEAFF.

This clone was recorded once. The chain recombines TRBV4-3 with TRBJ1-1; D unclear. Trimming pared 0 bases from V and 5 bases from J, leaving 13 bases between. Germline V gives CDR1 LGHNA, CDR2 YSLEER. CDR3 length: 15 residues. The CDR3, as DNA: TGCGCCAGCAGCCAAGATGGAGGAGGGTGGACTGAAGCTTTCTTT. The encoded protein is CASSQDGGGWTEAFF.

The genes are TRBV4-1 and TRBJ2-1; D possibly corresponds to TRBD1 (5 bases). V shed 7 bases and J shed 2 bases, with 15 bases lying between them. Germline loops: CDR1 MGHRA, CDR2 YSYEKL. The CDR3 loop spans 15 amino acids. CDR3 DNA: TGCGCCAGCAACACTCCAGGGAACACCTACAATGAGCAGTTCTTC. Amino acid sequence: CASNTPGNTYNEQFF.

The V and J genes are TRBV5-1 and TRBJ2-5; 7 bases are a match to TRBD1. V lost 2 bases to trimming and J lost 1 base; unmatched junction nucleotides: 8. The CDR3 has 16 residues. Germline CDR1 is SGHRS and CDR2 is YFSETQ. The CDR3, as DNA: TGCGCCAGCAGCTTCTGGGACAGTCATTCCCAAGAGACCCAGTACTTC. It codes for CASSFWDSHSQETQYF.

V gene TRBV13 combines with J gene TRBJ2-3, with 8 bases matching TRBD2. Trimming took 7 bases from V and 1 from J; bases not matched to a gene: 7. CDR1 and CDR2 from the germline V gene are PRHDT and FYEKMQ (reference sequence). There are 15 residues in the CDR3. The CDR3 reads CASNRSGTGTDTQYF. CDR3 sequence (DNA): TGTGCCAGCAACCGTAGCGGGACGGGCACAGATACGCAGTATTTT.

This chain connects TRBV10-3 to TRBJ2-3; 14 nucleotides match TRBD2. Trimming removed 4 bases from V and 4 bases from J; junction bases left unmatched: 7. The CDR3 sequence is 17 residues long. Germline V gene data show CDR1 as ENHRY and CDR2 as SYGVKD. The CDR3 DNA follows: TGTGCCATCAGTGCAACTCCGGGACTAGCGGGGGCAGATACGCAGTATTTT. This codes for CAISATPGLAGADTQYF.

The chain's CDR3 is CASSPTIQVSGANVLTF. CDR3 nucleotides: TGTGCCAGCAGCCCAACTATACAGGTCTCTGGGGCCAACGTCCTGACTTTC. This chain uses TRBV9 with TRBJ2-6, with D maybe TRBD1 (5 bases). The V end lost 4 bases, the J end lost 0 bases, and 14 bases lay between the germline ends. From germline, CDR1 is SGDLS and CDR2 YYNGEE. The CDR3 is 17 amino acids.

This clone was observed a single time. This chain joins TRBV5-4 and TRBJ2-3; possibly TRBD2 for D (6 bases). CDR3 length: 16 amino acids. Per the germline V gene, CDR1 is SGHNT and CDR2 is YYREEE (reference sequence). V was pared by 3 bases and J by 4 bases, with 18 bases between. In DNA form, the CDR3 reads TGTGCCAGCAGCTCTATTATCGCTTTAGCGGCAGATACGCAGTATTTT. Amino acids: CASSSIIALAADTQYF.

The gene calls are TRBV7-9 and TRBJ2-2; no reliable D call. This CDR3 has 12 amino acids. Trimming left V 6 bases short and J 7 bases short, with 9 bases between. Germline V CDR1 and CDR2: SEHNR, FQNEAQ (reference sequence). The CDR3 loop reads CASRTRGGELFF. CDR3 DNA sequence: TGTGCCAGCAGAACCAGAGGCGGGGAGCTGTTTTTT.

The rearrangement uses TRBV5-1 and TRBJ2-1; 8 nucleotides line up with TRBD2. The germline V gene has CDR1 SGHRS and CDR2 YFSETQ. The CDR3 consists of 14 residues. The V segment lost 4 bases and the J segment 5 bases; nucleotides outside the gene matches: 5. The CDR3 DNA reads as TGCGCCAGCAGCCGGGAGGGAACGCACAATGAGCAGTTCTTC. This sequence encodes CASSREGTHNEQFF.

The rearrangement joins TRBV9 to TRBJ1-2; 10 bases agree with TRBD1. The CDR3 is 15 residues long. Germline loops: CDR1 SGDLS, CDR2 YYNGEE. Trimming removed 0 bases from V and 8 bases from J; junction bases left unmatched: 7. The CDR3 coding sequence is TGTGCCAGCAGCGTAGGGGGGACAGGGGCTATAGGCTACACCTTC. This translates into CASSVGGTGAIGYTF.

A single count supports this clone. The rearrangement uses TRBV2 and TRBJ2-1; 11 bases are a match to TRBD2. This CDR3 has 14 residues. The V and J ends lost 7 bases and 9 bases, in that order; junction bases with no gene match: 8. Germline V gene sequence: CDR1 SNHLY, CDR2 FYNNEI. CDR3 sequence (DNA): TGTGCCAGCATAATAGCGGGAGGGCCGGCTGAGCAGTTCTTC. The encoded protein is CASIIAGGPAEQFF.

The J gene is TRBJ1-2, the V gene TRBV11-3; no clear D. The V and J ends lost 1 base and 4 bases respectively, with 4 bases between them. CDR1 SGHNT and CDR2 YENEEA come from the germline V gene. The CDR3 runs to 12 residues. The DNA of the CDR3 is TGTGCCAGCAGCTTAGTGGGCTATGGCTACACCTTC. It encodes CASSLVGYGYTF.

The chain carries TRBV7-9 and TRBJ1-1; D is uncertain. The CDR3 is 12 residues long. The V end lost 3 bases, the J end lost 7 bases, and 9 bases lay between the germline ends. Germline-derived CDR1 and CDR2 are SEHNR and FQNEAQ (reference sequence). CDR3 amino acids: CASSLKAGEAFF. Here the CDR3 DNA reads TGTGCCAGCAGCTTGAAGGCGGGTGAAGCTTTCTTT. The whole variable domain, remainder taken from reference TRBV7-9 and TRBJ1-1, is DTGVSQNPRHKITKRGQNVTFRCDPISEHNRLYWYRQTLGQGPEFLTYFQNEAQLEKSRLLSDRFSAERPKGSFSTLEIQRTEQGDSAMYLCASSLKAGEAFFGQGTRLTVV.

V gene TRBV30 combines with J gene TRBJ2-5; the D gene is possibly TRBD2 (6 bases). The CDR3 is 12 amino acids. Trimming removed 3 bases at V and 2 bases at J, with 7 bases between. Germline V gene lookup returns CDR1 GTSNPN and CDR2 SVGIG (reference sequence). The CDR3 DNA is TGTGCCTGGAGCGGGGGACAAGAGACCCAGTACTTC. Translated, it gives CAWSGGQETQYF.

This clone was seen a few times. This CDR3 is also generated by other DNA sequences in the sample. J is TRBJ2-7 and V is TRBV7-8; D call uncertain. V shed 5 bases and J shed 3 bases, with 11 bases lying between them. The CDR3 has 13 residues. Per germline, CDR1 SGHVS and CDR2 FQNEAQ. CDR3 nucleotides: TGTGCCAGCAGCCCACGCGCTAGCTACGAGCAGTACTTC. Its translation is CASSPRASYEQYF.

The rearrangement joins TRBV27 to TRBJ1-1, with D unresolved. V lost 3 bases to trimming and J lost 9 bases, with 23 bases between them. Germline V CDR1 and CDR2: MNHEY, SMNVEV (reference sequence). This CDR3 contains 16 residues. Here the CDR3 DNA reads TGTGCCAGCAGTTTCAATACCCCCGTTGAGGGCGGGAAAGCTTTCTTT. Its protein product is CASSFNTPVEGGKAFF.

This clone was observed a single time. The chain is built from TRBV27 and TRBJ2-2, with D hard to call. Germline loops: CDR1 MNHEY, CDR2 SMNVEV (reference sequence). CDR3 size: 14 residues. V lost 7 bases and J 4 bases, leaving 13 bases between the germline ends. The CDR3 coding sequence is TGTGCCAGCAACTATGGGTATGGCACCGGGGAGCTGTTTTTT. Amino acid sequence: CASNYGYGTGELFF.

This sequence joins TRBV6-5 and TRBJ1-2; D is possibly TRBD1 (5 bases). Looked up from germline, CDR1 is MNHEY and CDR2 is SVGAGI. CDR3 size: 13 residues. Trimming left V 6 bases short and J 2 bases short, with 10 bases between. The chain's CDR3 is CASRPQGNYGYTF. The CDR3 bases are TGTGCCAGCAGGCCCCAGGGAAACTATGGCTACACCTTC.

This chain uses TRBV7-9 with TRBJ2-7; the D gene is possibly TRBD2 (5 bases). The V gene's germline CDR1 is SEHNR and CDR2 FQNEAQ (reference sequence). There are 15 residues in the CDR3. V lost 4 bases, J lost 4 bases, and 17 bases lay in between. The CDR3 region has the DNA TGTGCCAGCAGCTCCCCCCGGACTGGCGAATACGAGCAGTACTTC. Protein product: CASSSPRTGEYEQYF. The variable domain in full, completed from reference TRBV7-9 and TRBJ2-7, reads DTGVSQNPRHKITKRGQNVTFRCDPISEHNRLYWYRQTLGQGPEFLTYFQNEAQLEKSRLLSDRFSAERPKGSFSTLEIQRTEQGDSAMYLCASSSPRTGEYEQYFGPGTRLTVT.

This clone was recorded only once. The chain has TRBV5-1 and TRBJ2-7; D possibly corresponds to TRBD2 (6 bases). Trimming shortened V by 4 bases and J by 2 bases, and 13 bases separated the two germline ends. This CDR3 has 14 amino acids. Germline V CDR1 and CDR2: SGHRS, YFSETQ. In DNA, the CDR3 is TGCGCCAGCAGCCCGGGACTTAAGACCTACGAGCAGTACTTC. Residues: CASSPGLKTYEQYF.

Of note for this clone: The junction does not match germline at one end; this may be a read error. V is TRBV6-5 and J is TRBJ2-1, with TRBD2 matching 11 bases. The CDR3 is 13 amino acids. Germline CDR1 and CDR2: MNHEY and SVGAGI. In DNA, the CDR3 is TGTGCCAGCAGTACCTTAGCGGGAGGGTCCACCCTCTTC. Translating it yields CASSTLAGGSTLF.

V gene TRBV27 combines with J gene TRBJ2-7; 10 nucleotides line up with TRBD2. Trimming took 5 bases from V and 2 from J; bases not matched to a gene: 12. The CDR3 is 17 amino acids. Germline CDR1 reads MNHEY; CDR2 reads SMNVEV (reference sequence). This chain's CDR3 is CASSPSQIAGGPYEQYF. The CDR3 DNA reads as TGTGCCAGCAGTCCATCCCAAATAGCGGGAGGTCCCTACGAGCAGTACTTC.

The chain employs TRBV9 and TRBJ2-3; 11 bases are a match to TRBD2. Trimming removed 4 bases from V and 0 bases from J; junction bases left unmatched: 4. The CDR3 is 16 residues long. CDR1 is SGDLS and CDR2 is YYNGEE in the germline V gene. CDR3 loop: CASSPRTSGSTDTQYF. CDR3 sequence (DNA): TGTGCCAGCAGCCCCAGGACTAGCGGGAGCACAGATACGCAGTATTTT.

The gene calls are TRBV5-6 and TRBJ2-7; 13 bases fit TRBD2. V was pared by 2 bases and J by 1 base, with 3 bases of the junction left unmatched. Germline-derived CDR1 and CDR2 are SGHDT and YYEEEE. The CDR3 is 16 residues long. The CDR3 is CASSFRLAGGSYEQYF. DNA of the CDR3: TGTGCCAGCAGCTTTAGACTAGCGGGAGGATCCTACGAGCAGTACTTC.